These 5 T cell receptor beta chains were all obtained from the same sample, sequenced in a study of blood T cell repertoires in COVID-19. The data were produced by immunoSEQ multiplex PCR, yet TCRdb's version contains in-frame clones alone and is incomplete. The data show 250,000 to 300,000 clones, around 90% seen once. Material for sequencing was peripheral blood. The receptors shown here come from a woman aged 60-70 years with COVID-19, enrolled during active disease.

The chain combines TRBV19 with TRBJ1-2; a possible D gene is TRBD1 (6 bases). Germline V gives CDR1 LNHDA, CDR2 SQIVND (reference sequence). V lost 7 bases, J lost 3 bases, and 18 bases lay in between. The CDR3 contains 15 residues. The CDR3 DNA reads TGTGCCAGTAACCACCCTCAGACAGGCCACTATGGCTACACCTTC. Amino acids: CASNHPQTGHYGYTF. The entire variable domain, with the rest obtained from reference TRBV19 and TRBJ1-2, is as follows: DGGITQSPKYLFRKEGQNVTLSCEQNLNHDAMYWYRQDPGQGLRLIYYSQIVNDFQKGDIAEGYSVSREKKESFPLTVTSAQKNPTAFYLCASNHPQTGHYGYTFGSGTRLTVV.

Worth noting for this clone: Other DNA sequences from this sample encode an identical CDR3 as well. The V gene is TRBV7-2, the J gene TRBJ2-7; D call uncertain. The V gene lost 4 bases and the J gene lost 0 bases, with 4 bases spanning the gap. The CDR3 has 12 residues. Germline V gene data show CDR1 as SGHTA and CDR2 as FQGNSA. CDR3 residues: CASSSSSYEQYF. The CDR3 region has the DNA TGTGCCAGCAGCTCCTCCTCCTACGAGCAGTACTTC.

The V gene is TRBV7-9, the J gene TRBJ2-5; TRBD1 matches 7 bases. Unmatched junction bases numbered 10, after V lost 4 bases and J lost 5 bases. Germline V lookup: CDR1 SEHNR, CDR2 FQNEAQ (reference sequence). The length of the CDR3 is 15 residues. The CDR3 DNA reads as TGTGCCAGCAGCTCGCGACAGGGTTATAGGGAGACCCAGTACTTC. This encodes CASSSRQGYRETQYF.

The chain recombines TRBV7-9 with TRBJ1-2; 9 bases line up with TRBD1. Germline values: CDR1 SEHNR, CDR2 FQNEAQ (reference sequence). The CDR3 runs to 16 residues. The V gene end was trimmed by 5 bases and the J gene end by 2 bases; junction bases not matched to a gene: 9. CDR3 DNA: TGTGCCAGCAGCAGACGCCGGGACAGGGAGAACTATGGCTACACCTTC. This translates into CASSRRRDRENYGYTF.

CDR3 residues: CASSQYSLAGPYEQYF. CDR3 nucleotides: TGTGCCAGCAGCCAATATTCCCTGGCAGGGCCCTACGAGCAGTACTTC. J is TRBJ2-7 and V is TRBV3-1 (or the pseudogene TRBV3-2); D might be TRBD1 (5 bases). V lost 2 bases to trimming and J lost 2 bases, with 16 bases between them. There are 16 residues in the CDR3. CDR1 and CDR2 (germline): LGHDT, YNNKEL (reference sequence).